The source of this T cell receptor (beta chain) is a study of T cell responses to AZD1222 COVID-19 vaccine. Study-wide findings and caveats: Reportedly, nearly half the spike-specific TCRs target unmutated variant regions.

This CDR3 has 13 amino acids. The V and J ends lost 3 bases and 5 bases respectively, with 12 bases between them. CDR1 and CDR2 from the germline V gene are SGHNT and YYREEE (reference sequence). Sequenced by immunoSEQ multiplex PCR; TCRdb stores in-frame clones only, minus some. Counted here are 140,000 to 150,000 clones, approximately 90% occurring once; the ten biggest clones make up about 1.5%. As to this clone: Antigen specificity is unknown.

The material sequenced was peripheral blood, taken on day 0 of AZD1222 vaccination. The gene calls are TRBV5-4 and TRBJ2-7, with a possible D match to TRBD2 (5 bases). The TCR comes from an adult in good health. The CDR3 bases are TGTGCCAGCAGCTCCCGACTATCCCACGAGCAGTACTTC. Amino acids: CASSSRLSHEQYF. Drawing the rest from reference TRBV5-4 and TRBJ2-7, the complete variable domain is ETGVTQSPTHLIKTRGQQVTLRCSSQSGHNTVSWYQQALGQGPQFIFQYYREEENGRGNFPPRFSGLQFPNYSSELNVNALELDDSALYLCASSSRLSHEQYFGPGTRLTVT.